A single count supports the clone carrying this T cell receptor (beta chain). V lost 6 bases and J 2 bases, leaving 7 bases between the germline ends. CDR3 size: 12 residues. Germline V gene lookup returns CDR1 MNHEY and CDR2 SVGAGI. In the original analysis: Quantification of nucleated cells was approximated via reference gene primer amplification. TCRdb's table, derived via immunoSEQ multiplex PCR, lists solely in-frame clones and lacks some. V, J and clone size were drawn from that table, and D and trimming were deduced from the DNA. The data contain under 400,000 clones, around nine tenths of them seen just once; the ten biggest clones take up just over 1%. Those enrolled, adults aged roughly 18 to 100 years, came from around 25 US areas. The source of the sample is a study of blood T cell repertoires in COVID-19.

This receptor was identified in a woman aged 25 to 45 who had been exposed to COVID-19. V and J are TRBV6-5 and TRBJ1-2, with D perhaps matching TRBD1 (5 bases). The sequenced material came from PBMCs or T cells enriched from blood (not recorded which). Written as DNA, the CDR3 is TGTGCCAGCAGGGGACTCAACTATGGCTACACCTTC. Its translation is CASRGLNYGYTF.